The rows below give T cell receptor beta chains drawn from one sample of a study of blood T cells in healthy people across ages. Each CDR3 protein is one row after TCRdb ran MiXCR on the 5' RACE reads. This sample has more than 1,400,000 distinct CDR3 sequences; around 42% occur once, and the top ten carry around 8%. Sequencing was carried out using blood. These receptors all stem from a woman between 18 and 29 years old in good health. CDR3s include the opening cysteine and the closing phenylalanine or tryptophan. D genes are given only for firm matches. For some rows the clone size is stated as once, few or many, or as a class when expanded; others skip it.

j_gene: TRBJ1-1
abundance: once
v_gene: TRBV7-2
d_gene: NA
CDR3nt: TGTGCCAGCAGCAATTGGGGGGGTCGGAACACTGAAGCTTTCTTT
CDR3aa: CASSNWGGRNTEAFF

j_gene: TRBJ2-7
abundance: NA
v_gene: TRBV3-1
d_gene: TRBD2
CDR3nt: TGTGCCAGCAGCTCCCCCGGGACTAGACTTTACGAGCAGTACTTC
CDR3aa: CASSSPGTRLYEQYF

j_gene: TRBJ2-3
abundance: NA
v_gene: TRBV10-3
d_gene: NA
CDR3nt: TGTGCCACCTCGGAAACTAGCACAGATACGCAGTATTTT
CDR3aa: CATSETSTDTQYF

j_gene: TRBJ2-7
abundance: few
v_gene: TRBV14
d_gene: NA
CDR3nt: TGTGCCAGCAGCCTGGGGCATCCTTACGAGCAGTACTTC
CDR3aa: CASSLGHPYEQYF

j_gene: TRBJ2-3
abundance: NA
v_gene: TRBV5-1
d_gene: NA
CDR3nt: TGCGCCAGCAGCTTGGCGGACGGAACAGATACGCAGTATTTT
CDR3aa: CASSLADGTDTQYF

j_gene: TRBJ1-2
abundance: NA
v_gene: TRBV20-1
d_gene: NA
CDR3nt: TGCAGTGCTAGTCGACAGCCCTATGGCTACACCTTC
CDR3aa: CSASRQPYGYTF

j_gene: TRBJ2-7
abundance: many
v_gene: TRBV28
d_gene: NA
CDR3nt: TGTGCCAGCAGTTCCCTGACAGGCTCCTACGAGCAGTACTTC
CDR3aa: CASSSLTGSYEQYF

j_gene: TRBJ2-2
abundance: NA
v_gene: TRBV29-1
d_gene: TRBD2
CDR3nt: TGCAGCGTTGGAGGGCGGGAGCCCGGGGAGCTGTTTTTT
CDR3aa: CSVGGREPGELFF

j_gene: TRBJ2-3
abundance: NA
v_gene: TRBV10-3
d_gene: TRBD2
CDR3nt: TGTGCCACAAGACGGACTAGCGGGAGTTTGACAGATACGCAGTATTTT
CDR3aa: CATRRTSGSLTDTQYF

j_gene: TRBJ2-3
abundance: NA
v_gene: TRBV2
d_gene: NA
CDR3nt: TGTGCCAGCAGTGAAGAGGCGGCAGGGAGCACAGATACGCAGTATTTT
CDR3aa: CASSEEAAGSTDTQYF

j_gene: TRBJ2-7
abundance: many
v_gene: TRBV5-1
d_gene: NA
CDR3nt: TGCGCCAGCAGCTTGGCCGCAGGGTACGAGCAGTACTTC
CDR3aa: CASSLAAGYEQYF

j_gene: TRBJ2-7
abundance: NA
v_gene: TRBV20-1
d_gene: TRBD1
CDR3nt: TGCAGTGCTCAACCTACAGGGGGAGACGAGCAGTACTTC
CDR3aa: CSAQPTGGDEQYF

j_gene: TRBJ2-1
abundance: NA
v_gene: TRBV20-1
d_gene: TRBD2
CDR3nt: TGCAGTGCTGCGCCGGTAGCGGGACTAGATTGGATTGAGCAGTTCTTC
CDR3aa: CSAAPVAGLDWIEQFF

j_gene: TRBJ1-1
abundance: NA
v_gene: TRBV9
d_gene: TRBD1
CDR3nt: TGTGCCAGCAGCGTAGTGGGACAGGGGGCGGGTACTGAAGCTTTCTTT
CDR3aa: CASSVVGQGAGTEAFF

j_gene: TRBJ2-2
abundance: NA
v_gene: TRBV10-3
d_gene: TRBD1
CDR3nt: TGTGCCATCAGGTCGGGACAGGGGGCGGGGGAGCTGTTTTTT
CDR3aa: CAIRSGQGAGELFF

j_gene: TRBJ2-7
abundance: NA
v_gene: TRBV29-1
d_gene: TRBD1
CDR3nt: TGCAGCGTTACGGGACAGGGGGCGAACGAGCAGTACTTC
CDR3aa: CSVTGQGANEQYF

j_gene: TRBJ2-1
abundance: NA
v_gene: TRBV3-1
d_gene: NA
CDR3nt: TGTGCCAGCAGCCAAGGATTCTATGAGCAGTTCTTC
CDR3aa: CASSQGFYEQFF

j_gene: TRBJ2-7
abundance: NA
v_gene: TRBV12-5
d_gene: TRBD1
CDR3nt: TGTGCTAGTGGTTTGCCCCCCGGGACAGGCCCTGGGGCCTACAATGAGCAGTACTTC
CDR3aa: CASGLPPGTGPGAYNEQYF

j_gene: TRBJ1-5
abundance: once
v_gene: TRBV27
d_gene: NA
CDR3nt: TGTGCCAGCAGTTTATACAGGGTAAATCAGCCCCAGCATTTT
CDR3aa: CASSLYRVNQPQHF

j_gene: TRBJ1-5
abundance: few
v_gene: TRBV15
d_gene: TRBD1
CDR3nt: TGTGCCACCAGCGACGAACAGGGGGCCGGGCAGCCCCAGCATTTT
CDR3aa: CATSDEQGAGQPQHF

j_gene: TRBJ2-7
abundance: few
v_gene: TRBV5-1
d_gene: TRBD2
CDR3nt: TGCGCCAGCAGCCACGCCGGGACTAGGGACTACGAGCAGTACTTC
CDR3aa: CASSHAGTRDYEQYF

j_gene: TRBJ2-1
abundance: NA
v_gene: TRBV7-6
d_gene: TRBD2
CDR3nt: TGTGCCAGCAGCGACCTAGCGGGGTCATACAATGAGCAGTTCTTC
CDR3aa: CASSDLAGSYNEQFF

j_gene: TRBJ1-5
abundance: NA
v_gene: TRBV6-6
d_gene: NA
CDR3nt: TGTGCCAGCAGTGGCGCGTGGGACCTCAATCAGCCCCAGCATTTT
CDR3aa: CASSGAWDLNQPQHF

j_gene: TRBJ2-4
abundance: many
v_gene: TRBV10-3
d_gene: TRBD1
CDR3nt: TGTGCCATCAGTGAGTTGGGACAGCCTAAAAACATTCAGTACTTC
CDR3aa: CAISELGQPKNIQYF

j_gene: TRBJ1-3
abundance: NA
v_gene: TRBV20-1
d_gene: TRBD1
CDR3nt: TGCAGTGCTAGAGATATTGACAGGGCTGGAAACACCATATATTTT
CDR3aa: CSARDIDRAGNTIYF

j_gene: TRBJ1-5
abundance: NA
v_gene: TRBV2
d_gene: NA
CDR3nt: TGTGCCAGCAGTTTAGGGGGGGCGAATAGCAATCAGCCCCAGCATTTT
CDR3aa: CASSLGGANSNQPQHF

j_gene: TRBJ2-5
abundance: NA
v_gene: TRBV5-1
d_gene: NA
CDR3nt: TGCGCCAGCAGCTTGGCGGACGTTCGAACTTACAATGAGCAGTACTTC
CDR3aa: CASSLADVRTYNEQYF

j_gene: TRBJ2-1
abundance: few
v_gene: TRBV12-3/TRBV12-4
d_gene: TRBD2
CDR3nt: TGTGCCAGCAGTTTGTCTAGCGGGATGAATTTTGAGCAGTTCTTC
CDR3aa: CASSLSSGMNFEQFF

j_gene: TRBJ2-7
abundance: NA
v_gene: TRBV7-2
d_gene: NA
CDR3nt: TGTGCCAGCAGTTTCCTGGGACAACTCGACTCCTACGAGCAGTACTTC
CDR3aa: CASSFLGQLDSYEQYF

j_gene: TRBJ2-7
abundance: NA
v_gene: TRBV3-1
d_gene: NA
CDR3nt: TGTGCCAGCAGCCAAGGAGGCGGGGCCAATGAGCAGTACTTC
CDR3aa: CASSQGGGANEQYF

j_gene: TRBJ2-3
abundance: few
v_gene: TRBV2
d_gene: TRBD2
CDR3nt: TGTGCCAGCAGGCGGATAGCGGGAGTCACAGATACGCAGTATTTT
CDR3aa: CASRRIAGVTDTQYF

j_gene: TRBJ2-1
abundance: NA
v_gene: TRBV12-3/TRBV12-4
d_gene: NA
CDR3nt: TGTACCAGCACCAACCAGGTATACAATGAGCAGTTCTTC
CDR3aa: CTSTNQVYNEQFF

j_gene: TRBJ2-5
abundance: few
v_gene: TRBV28
d_gene: NA
CDR3nt: TGTGCCAGCAGGGTGACGGGACTTGGAGAGACCCAGTACTTC
CDR3aa: CASRVTGLGETQYF

j_gene: TRBJ2-7
abundance: NA
v_gene: TRBV5-1
d_gene: TRBD2
CDR3nt: TGCGCCAGCAGCTTGTATAGCAGGGAGGGCTCCTACGAGCAGTACTTC
CDR3aa: CASSLYSREGSYEQYF

j_gene: TRBJ2-1
abundance: NA
v_gene: TRBV20-1
d_gene: TRBD2
CDR3nt: TGCAGTGCTAGAGAGGAGCGGGGGCCCTACAATGAGCAGTTCTTC
CDR3aa: CSAREERGPYNEQFF

j_gene: TRBJ2-1
abundance: few
v_gene: TRBV5-1
d_gene: TRBD2
CDR3nt: TGCGCCAGCAGCTTGGCCGGACTAGCGGGGGAGGTCTACAATGAGCAGTTCTTC
CDR3aa: CASSLAGLAGEVYNEQFF

j_gene: TRBJ2-1
abundance: NA
v_gene: TRBV5-5
d_gene: NA
CDR3nt: TGTGCCAGCAGCGCGGCCGGGACAACCTACAATGAGCAGTTCTTC
CDR3aa: CASSAAGTTYNEQFF

j_gene: TRBJ1-2
abundance: few
v_gene: TRBV3-1
d_gene: NA
CDR3nt: TGTGCCAGCAGCCTGAGACCAGGGGGCTACACCTTC
CDR3aa: CASSLRPGGYTF

j_gene: TRBJ2-7
abundance: few
v_gene: TRBV18
d_gene: NA
CDR3nt: TGTGCCAGCTCTACCAGCAGGCCCAGAGGCGACGAGCAGTACTTC
CDR3aa: CASSTSRPRGDEQYF

j_gene: TRBJ1-1
abundance: NA
v_gene: TRBV20-1
d_gene: TRBD1
CDR3nt: TGCAGTGCTTTCCGACAGGGGAAGGAGAGAGGGAACACTGAAGCTTTCTTT
CDR3aa: CSAFRQGKERGNTEAFF

j_gene: TRBJ2-1
abundance: NA
v_gene: TRBV18
d_gene: NA
CDR3nt: TGTGCCAGCTCACCGCGGGGTGTGGGCAAGGAGCAGTTCTTC
CDR3aa: CASSPRGVGKEQFF

j_gene: TRBJ2-2
abundance: NA
v_gene: TRBV4-1
d_gene: TRBD2
CDR3nt: TGCGCCAGCAGCCAAGTACTAGCGGGTTCAGGGGAGCTGTTTTTT
CDR3aa: CASSQVLAGSGELFF

j_gene: TRBJ2-4
abundance: NA
v_gene: TRBV6-5
d_gene: TRBD1
CDR3nt: TGTGCCAGCAGCCCAGGGGGAACTGCCAAAAACATTCAGTACTTC
CDR3aa: CASSPGGTAKNIQYF